Given below is one T cell receptor beta chain in context. Its antigen remains unidentified. The CDR3 runs to 12 residues. The V gene lost 4 bases and the J gene lost 8 bases, with 9 bases spanning the gap. The V gene's germline CDR1 is SGHKS and CDR2 YYEKEE (reference sequence). This record comes from a study of a mutant IDH1 vaccine in newly diagnosed glioma. Study overall: Eight vaccine doses were administered to patients at weeks 1, 3, 5, 7, 11, 15, 19 and 23. Once 4-6 weeks had passed after radiotherapy alone, vaccination started, or it started with temozolomide cycles.

Study observations and caveats: Vaccination induced immune responses in roughly 93% of patients.

Generated by immunoSEQ multiplex PCR, the TCRdb table keeps only in-frame clones and is missing some. Altogether 50,000 to 75,000 clones are present, around 80% being singletons, with the ten largest covering 7.4%. Time point given: week 5, during vaccination. Every vaccine dose comprised 300 ug of mutant IDH1 20-mer peptide plus topical imiquimod. V usage is TRBV5-5 and J usage is TRBJ2-2; D gene ambiguous. The source of this sequence is a woman aged 45-59 years with glioma. This specimen consisted of PBMCs, obtained from a glioma patient whose treatment included an IDH1 peptide vaccine. CDR3 DNA: TGTGCCAGCAGCATGCCCCTGGGGGAGCTGTTTTTT. The encoded protein is CASSMPLGELFF.